This passage covers 22 T cell receptor beta chains from one sample sequenced in a study of neurological immune-mediated disorders. TCRdb itself ran the 5' RACE reads through MiXCR, one entry per CDR3 protein. The sample holds 50,000 to 65,000 distinct CDR3 sequences, 3.6% seen once. Sequences were obtained from PBMCs. Source of these receptors: a man between 25 and 39 years old with multiple sclerosis.

This clonotype was observed at least ten times. This chain links TRBV12-3 or TRBV12-4 with TRBJ2-5; D possibly corresponds to TRBD2 (7 bases). Trimming took 7 bases from V and 5 from J, leaving 17 bases between them. The CDR3 consists of 14 residues. As DNA, the CDR3 is TGTGCCAGCAACAACGGGGGGCCCCGGGAGACCCAGTACTTC. This sequence encodes CASNNGGPRETQYF.

This clonotype showed up many times. CDR3 bases: TGCGCCAGCAGCTTGAATTGGTCCAGGGGGCCGACTCATCTAGCCAAAAACATTCAGTACTTC. Encoded protein: CASSLNWSRGPTHLAKNIQYF. The gene calls are TRBV5-1 and TRBJ2-4; 8 bases are a match to TRBD1. The CDR3 extends over 21 amino acids. Germline lookup yields CDR1 SGHRS and CDR2 YFSETQ. Germline trimming cut 1 base from V and 0 bases from J; bases unmatched to any gene: 18.

The table lists this clonotype with many counts. This sequence joins TRBV5-1 and TRBJ2-1; 12 nucleotides agree with TRBD2. V lost 1 base and J lost 6; bases outside the gene matches: 5. The CDR3 covers 16 residues. CDR1 and CDR2 (germline): SGHRS, YFSETQ. CDR3 loop: CASSLQLAGGFNEQFF. The CDR3 DNA sequence: TGCGCCAGCAGCTTGCAACTAGCGGGAGGCTTCAATGAGCAGTTCTTC.

This clonotype was counted many times. The chain employs TRBV4-1 and TRBJ1-2, with D perhaps matching TRBD1 (5 bases). Germline loops: CDR1 MGHRA, CDR2 YSYEKL. Trimming took 1 base from V and 5 from J, leaving 14 bases between them. The length of the CDR3 is 15 residues. The CDR3 sequence: CASSQALGALYGYTF. In nucleotides, the CDR3 is TGCGCCAGCAGCCAAGCCCTCGGGGCCTTATATGGCTACACCTTC.

This clonotype was observed many times. J is TRBJ2-3 and V is TRBV5-1; D is undetermined. This CDR3 has 12 amino acids. Germline CDR1 reads SGHRS; CDR2 reads YFSETQ. Trimming shortened V by 0 bases and J by 4 bases, and 3 bases separated the two germline ends. The CDR3 is CASSLAADTQYF. The CDR3 DNA follows: TGCGCCAGCAGCTTGGCCGCAGATACGCAGTATTTT.

This clonotype has at least ten counts. The chain links TRBV20-1 to TRBJ1-5; D gene uncertain. Per the germline V gene, CDR1 is DFQATT and CDR2 is SNEGSKA (reference sequence). Trimming took 0 bases from V and 2 from J, leaving 5 bases between them. The CDR3 contains 13 residues. This chain's CDR3 is CSARESGNQPQHF. CDR3 DNA sequence: TGCAGTGCTAGAGAGAGTGGCAATCAGCCCCAGCATTTT.

The sample holds a few counts of this clonotype. At one end, the junction sequence differs from germline, possibly due to a read error. This rearrangement joins TRBV7-6 to TRBJ2-7; no clear D. The germline V gene encodes CDR1 SGHVS and CDR2 FNYEAQ. CDR3 length: 13 amino acids. Here the CDR3 reads CANSPRASYEQYF. The CDR3 nucleotides are TGTGCCAACAGCCCTCGGGCATCCTACGAGCAGTACTTC. The full variable domain, with the rest looked up from reference TRBV7-6 and TRBJ2-7, is GAGVSQSPRYKVTKRGQDVALRCDPISGHVSLYWYRQALGQGPEFLTYFNYEAQQDKSGLPNDRFSAERPEGSISTLTIQRTEQRDSAMYRCANSPRASYEQYFGPGTRLTVT.

Many counts were recorded for this clonotype. The chain links TRBV5-1 to TRBJ2-2; weak D call: TRBD2 (5 bases). Germline CDR1 SGHRS, CDR2 YFSETQ. V was shortened by 7 bases and J by 2 bases, with 6 bases between the two germline ends. The CDR3 has 12 amino acids. The CDR3 region has the DNA TGCGCCAGCGGACTTAACACCGGGGAGCTGTTTTTT. The encoded protein is CASGLNTGELFF.

The sample holds many counts of this clonotype. The CDR3 is CSARDRTGTGTTDTQYF. DNA of the CDR3: TGCAGTGCTAGAGATCGAACCGGGACAGGGACCACAGATACGCAGTATTTT. The chain combines TRBV20-1 with TRBJ2-3; TRBD1 aligns across 9 bases. The J segment lost 2 bases and the V segment lost 0 bases, leaving 9 bases of the junction unmatched. The CDR3 covers 17 residues. Germline V lookup: CDR1 DFQATT, CDR2 SNEGSKA (reference sequence).

In this sample, this clonotype turned up many times. The gene calls are TRBV5-1 and TRBJ2-3, with D perhaps given as TRBD1 or TRBD2 (5 bases each). Germline loops: CDR1 SGHRS, CDR2 YFSETQ. The ends were cut back, 10 bases at V and 0 bases at J, with 15 bases in the middle. This CDR3 is 14 amino acids long. CDR3 sequence: CASKEGTSTDTQYF. DNA for the CDR3: TGCGCCTCTAAAGAGGGGACCAGCACAGATACGCAGTATTTT.

This clonotype has a handful of counts. The junction and the germline gene differ at one end; a read error may be behind it. This chain uses TRBV2 with TRBJ1-5; maybe TRBD1 (5 bases). Germline V gene data show CDR1 as SNHLY and CDR2 as FYNNEI. CDR3 size: 13 residues. CDR3 nucleotide sequence: TGTGCCAGCAGTGAACTAACAACGGGGCCCCAGAATTTT. Encoded protein: CASSELTTGPQNF.

This clonotype was seen at least ten times. The chain is built from TRBV6-5 and TRBJ2-7; 13 positions agree with TRBD2. The CDR3 is 16 amino acids. Germline CDR1 MNHEY, CDR2 SVGAGI. V lost 5 bases and J lost 6; bases outside the gene matches: 10. The CDR3 loop reads CASSGLAGVNHREQYF. The CDR3 region has the DNA TGTGCCAGCAGTGGACTAGCGGGAGTAAATCATCGCGAGCAGTACTTC.

This clonotype was detected ten times or more. This chain connects TRBV29-1 to TRBJ2-1, with D possibly TRBD2 on 5 matching bases. This CDR3 spans 10 amino acids. The germline CDR1 and CDR2 sequences are SQVTM and ANQGSEA. V dropped 7 bases and J dropped 5 bases, with 6 bases sitting between them. Written as DNA, the CDR3 is TGCAGCGGTAGCGACAATGAGCAGTTCTTC. It is translated as CSGSDNEQFF.

This clonotype has at least ten counts. The V and J genes are TRBV12-3 or TRBV12-4 and TRBJ2-1; TRBD2 aligns across 8 bases. The CDR3 consists of 14 residues. With 7 bases clipped from V and 5 bases from J, the junction kept 7 bases outside the gene matches. The CDR3 sequence is CASTSGTRHNEQFF. CDR3 nucleotide sequence: TGTGCCAGCACCTCCGGGACTAGACACAATGAGCAGTTCTTC.

This clonotype came up many times. The rearrangement uses TRBV12-3 or TRBV12-4 and TRBJ2-1, with D possibly TRBD2 on 7 matching bases. CDR3 length: 15 amino acids. V lost 1 base and J 6 bases, leaving 13 bases between the germline ends. CDR3 in DNA: TGTGCCAGCAGTTTAGAGGGGGGAGGGGGCAATGAGCAGTTCTTC. Protein sequence: CASSLEGGGGNEQFF.

This clonotype was recorded at least ten times. This rearrangement joins TRBV7-3 to TRBJ2-3; D might be TRBD2 (6 bases). This CDR3 is 14 amino acids long. Germline V gene sequence: CDR1 SGHTA, CDR2 FQGTGA. Deletions cut 5 bases from V and 2 bases from J, with 11 bases between. The CDR3 protein is CASSPGSTTDTQYF. CDR3 in DNA: TGTGCCAGCAGCCCCGGGAGTACCACAGATACGCAGTATTTT.

This clonotype was picked up many times. The chain recombines TRBV7-6 with TRBJ2-7; weak D call: TRBD1 (5 bases). V gave up 5 bases and J gave up 7 bases, with 15 bases separating them. This CDR3 is built from 13 residues. Germline CDR1 reads SGHVS; CDR2 reads FNYEAQ. The DNA of the CDR3 is TGTGCCAGCAGCCACCAGGGCCAGGGAGAGCAGTACTTC. It yields the protein CASSHQGQGEQYF.

About this clonotype: A much larger clone is a single base away; this may be a read error. This chain links TRBV7-8 with TRBJ2-7; D not certain. The CDR3 spans 14 residues. The germline CDR1 and CDR2 sequences are SGHVS and FQNEAQ. The CDR3 loop is CVSSPDPTPYEQYF. In nucleotides, the CDR3 is TGTGTCAGCAGCCCCGACCCGACCCCCTACGAGCAGTACTTC.

In this sample, this clonotype turned up many times. The rearrangement uses TRBV28 and TRBJ1-2; 10 bases map to TRBD1. In germline, CDR1 is MDHEN, CDR2 SYDVKM. This CDR3 has 16 amino acids. The junction had 11 bases not matched to a gene; V was cut back by 6 bases and J by 4 bases. In nucleotides, the CDR3 is TGTGCCAGCAGAACCGGGACAGGGGTTATGGGCTATGGCTACACCTTC. Its protein is CASRTGTGVMGYGYTF.

This clonotype has a count of ten or more. The rearrangement links TRBV12-3 or TRBV12-4 to TRBJ1-3, with TRBD1 matching over 7 bases. V shed 3 bases and J 4 bases; nucleotides not matched to a gene: 9. The CDR3 is 16 residues long. CDR3 coding DNA: TGTGCCAGCAGTTTTGAAGGGACAGTTTACGGAAACACCATATATTTT. Its protein is CASSFEGTVYGNTIYF.

This clonotype was seen repeatedly, ten times or more. The chain joins TRBV4-2 to TRBJ2-3; D might be TRBD1 (6 bases). This CDR3 has 16 residues. The V end was cut by 2 bases, the J end by 1 base, with 13 bases between. In germline, CDR1 is LGHNA, CDR2 YNFKEQ. This CDR3 reads CASSQMEAGGTDTQYF. The CDR3 DNA reads as TGTGCCAGCAGCCAAATGGAGGCAGGGGGCACAGATACGCAGTATTTT.

Regarding this clonotype: A much larger clonotype is one base distant, so this may be a read error. The CDR3: CASSLDTVGGYTF. In DNA form, the CDR3 reads TGTGCCAGCAGCTTAGATACGGTGGGTGGCTACACCTTC. The chain joins TRBV7-3 to TRBJ1-2; D is unclear. V was trimmed by 2 bases and J by 7 bases, leaving 11 bases between them. Germline V gene data show CDR1 as SGHTA and CDR2 as FQGTGA. This CDR3 contains 13 residues.